This is a list of T cell receptor beta chains from one sample in a study of response to subunit inactivated influenza vaccine. TCRdb used MiXCR to reprocess the RT-PCR reads, holding one entry per CDR3 protein. In the table there are under 500,000 distinct CDR3 sequences, 9.5% to 12% of which are singletons. Sequencing used PBMCs from blood, obtained around seven weeks after vaccination. The origin of the receptors is a man over 45 who received an inactivated influenza vaccine. Both conserved end residues are part of each CDR3. Fields, in order: D gene, V gene, J gene, clone size, CDR3 DNA, CDR3 protein. A D gene is named only where the DNA matches it firmly. The size entry is marked missing in some rows and otherwise reads once, few, many or a size class.

D gene: TRBD1
V gene: TRBV5-1
J gene: TRBJ2-2
clone size: many
CDR3 DNA: TGCGCCAGCAGCTCGATAGGGGGCAGAGGAACCGGGGAGCTGTTTTTT
CDR3 protein: CASSSIGGRGTGELFF

D gene: TRBD1
V gene: TRBV5-1
J gene: TRBJ1-4
clone size: few
CDR3 DNA: TGCGCCAGCACCTTGACAGGGGGAGAAAAACTGTTTTTT
CDR3 protein: CASTLTGGEKLFF

D gene: NA
V gene: TRBV2
J gene: TRBJ2-3
clone size: NA
CDR3 DNA: TGTGCCAGCAACGACAGAATTAGCACAGATACGCAGTATTTT
CDR3 protein: CASNDRISTDTQYF

D gene: NA
V gene: TRBV12-3/TRBV12-4
J gene: TRBJ2-3
clone size: NA
CDR3 DNA: TGTGCCAGCAGTTTAAGGGGGAACACAGATACGCAGTATTTT
CDR3 protein: CASSLRGNTDTQYF

D gene: TRBD2
V gene: TRBV13
J gene: TRBJ2-1
clone size: many
CDR3 DNA: TGTGCCAGCAGCTTAGAGGCTAGCGGGAGGGGGGGTAACAATGAGCAGTTCTTC
CDR3 protein: CASSLEASGRGGNNEQFF

D gene: TRBD1
V gene: TRBV4-3
J gene: TRBJ2-6
clone size: NA
CDR3 DNA: TGCGCCAGCAGCCAAGATTGGGGGACAGGCAGCTCTGGGGCCAACGTCCTGACTTTC
CDR3 protein: CASSQDWGTGSSGANVLTF

D gene: NA
V gene: TRBV6-5
J gene: TRBJ2-6
clone size: few
CDR3 DNA: TGTGCCAGCAGTTACTTGACAGGCTCTGGGGCCAACGTCCTGACTTTC
CDR3 protein: CASSYLTGSGANVLTF

D gene: TRBD2
V gene: TRBV20-1
J gene: TRBJ2-1
clone size: NA
CDR3 DNA: TGCTGCGCTAGAGATGTTAGCGGGAGGACCTCCTACAATGAGCAGTTCTTC
CDR3 protein: CCARDVSGRTSYNEQFF

D gene: NA
V gene: TRBV20-1
J gene: TRBJ1-1
clone size: NA
CDR3 DNA: TGCAGTGCTGGGATTGGCGGGGGCACTGAAGCTTTCTTT
CDR3 protein: CSAGIGGGTEAFF

D gene: TRBD1
V gene: TRBV6-1
J gene: TRBJ1-2
clone size: NA
CDR3 DNA: TGTGCCAGCAGCCCTCTCGGGACAGGGTTTTACTATGGCTACACCTTC
CDR3 protein: CASSPLGTGFYYGYTF

D gene: TRBD1
V gene: TRBV29-1
J gene: TRBJ1-2
clone size: NA
CDR3 DNA: TGCAGCGTAACACAGGGGACTAACTATGGCTACACCTTC
CDR3 protein: CSVTQGTNYGYTF

D gene: NA
V gene: TRBV7-2
J gene: TRBJ2-3
clone size: NA
CDR3 DNA: TGTGCCAGCAGCCTCCGGCCGGGAGTGCCCGATACGCAGTATTTT
CDR3 protein: CASSLRPGVPDTQYF

D gene: NA
V gene: TRBV18
J gene: TRBJ2-3
clone size: NA
CDR3 DNA: TGTGCCAGCTCACCCCTCTCCTCGGGGGCTAGCACAGATACGCAGTATTTT
CDR3 protein: CASSPLSSGASTDTQYF

D gene: NA
V gene: TRBV6-5
J gene: TRBJ1-3
clone size: NA
CDR3 DNA: TGTGCCAGCAGTTACTCAACAGCCCCGGGTCCTGGAAACACCATATATTTT
CDR3 protein: CASSYSTAPGPGNTIYF

D gene: NA
V gene: TRBV20-1
J gene: TRBJ2-7
clone size: NA
CDR3 DNA: TGCAGTGCTAGTCTTCGGACGTGGAGAGGCTACTACGAGCAGTACTTC
CDR3 protein: CSASLRTWRGYYEQYF

D gene: NA
V gene: TRBV27
J gene: TRBJ2-5
clone size: few
CDR3 DNA: TGTGCCAGCAGTACAACGGGACGGCCCCAAGAGACCCAGTACTTC
CDR3 protein: CASSTTGRPQETQYF

D gene: TRBD2
V gene: TRBV7-1
J gene: TRBJ2-5
clone size: NA
CDR3 DNA: TGTGCCAGCAGCTCAGTAGTACTTTTCGGATCCGGGACTAGCGGGGGGGCCCAAGAGACCCAGTACTTC
CDR3 protein: CASSSVVLFGSGTSGGAQETQYF

D gene: NA
V gene: TRBV14
J gene: TRBJ1-1
clone size: many
CDR3 DNA: TGTGCCTCTACGGTCGGACAGAACACTGAAGCTTTCTTT
CDR3 protein: CASTVGQNTEAFF

D gene: NA
V gene: TRBV5-1
J gene: TRBJ2-3
clone size: few
CDR3 DNA: TGCGCCAGCAGCTTTGAGGGGCAAGTTGATACGCAGTATTTT
CDR3 protein: CASSFEGQVDTQYF

D gene: TRBD1
V gene: TRBV5-5
J gene: TRBJ2-7
clone size: NA
CDR3 DNA: TGTGCCAGCAGCTTGAGGGACAGGTTCTACGAGCAGTACTTC
CDR3 protein: CASSLRDRFYEQYF

D gene: TRBD1
V gene: TRBV28
J gene: TRBJ1-1
clone size: NA
CDR3 DNA: TGTGCCAGCAGTCCTGGGGGACAGAGGGAAGCTTTCTTT
CDR3 protein: CASSPGGQREAFF

D gene: TRBD1
V gene: TRBV7-9
J gene: TRBJ1-2
clone size: NA
CDR3 DNA: TGTGCCAGCAGCTCCCAAACAGGGGGGATCGGTGGCTACACCTTC
CDR3 protein: CASSSQTGGIGGYTF

D gene: NA
V gene: TRBV20-1
J gene: TRBJ2-5
clone size: NA
CDR3 DNA: TGCAGTGCTAGAGGCCGGGACATACTAGGGGAGACCCAGTACTTC
CDR3 protein: CSARGRDILGETQYF

D gene: TRBD2
V gene: TRBV20-1
J gene: TRBJ2-1
clone size: many
CDR3 DNA: TGCAGTGCTAGAGATTCGGGACGGGGGGATGAGCAGTTCTTC
CDR3 protein: CSARDSGRGDEQFF

D gene: NA
V gene: TRBV4-3
J gene: TRBJ2-5
clone size: NA
CDR3 DNA: TGCGCCAGCAGCCAAGCGATAGCGGCCCAAGAGACCCAGTACTTC
CDR3 protein: CASSQAIAAQETQYF